This entry is about one T cell receptor beta chain. Its antigen specificity is not known. Qualities for individual bases were not recorded, and no much larger clone is one base off. What this sample's time point label stands for: about 28 days (+/-7) after the second vaccine dose. Because spike-specific TCR depth and breadth did not differ between the two schedules, AZD1222 recipients who got a second dose at roughly 4 weeks were pooled with those who got a second dose at roughly 12 weeks. Vaccinee samples came from UK trials COV001 and COV002, including a single-blind randomized controlled phase 2/3 trial of AZD1222 (ChAdOx1 nCoV-19) in healthy adults. For TCRbeta chain sequencing, PBMC samples from trial participants were taken at day 0 and at day 28 after the second dose. The CDR3 regions of human TCRbeta chains were analyzed by immunosequencing. Under the source paper's analysis protocol: TCRs in the repertoires were compared against a reference library of SARS-CoV-2-specific TCRs that had been generated with the MIRA antigen-specificity platform. Breadth meant the fraction of unique TCRs that were SARS-CoV-2-associated, whereas depth meant the fraction of total T cells that were SARS-CoV-2-associated. Using the MIRA data, every spike-specific TCR was mapped to the spike region that the TCR reacted to and assigned to either a CD4 or a CD8 class. Log10-transformed breadth and depth values were compared by one-way ANOVA with Sidak's multiple comparisons tests. TCRdb limited this immuneACCESS table to in-frame rearrangements with V and J called. A share of clones is missing; checked studies link under half to unresolved V genes, and the rest is unexplained. That table supplies the V and J calls and clone size; D and trimming were determined from the DNA. This sample has about 59,000 clones in its table, and roughly nine tenths of those were observed once. The top ten hold approximately 6.1% of the sample.

The junction carries 24 bases between V and J, which are trimmed by 4 bases and 2 bases respectively. The CDR3 contains 19 residues, cysteine and phenylalanine counted. Only the CDR3 portion is preserved as DNA: 57 bases, with reading frame beginning at the first base. For CDR1 and CDR2, the germline V gene lists KGHDR and SFDVKD. This sample was taken from a study of T cell responses to AZD1222 COVID-19 vaccine (dated by TCRdb to the early 2020s). Background for the entire study: A total of approximately 230 trial participants underwent TCR sequencing, of whom 207 received two doses of AZD1222 and about 26 received two doses of the MenACWY control vaccine. Trial participants were enrolled by age into 18-55, 56-69 and 70-plus year subgroups, with roughly 160, 29 and 62 TCR-sequenced participants respectively.

What the work shows at the level of the full study, not this receptor alone: Only five to seven AZD1222 recipients were SARS-CoV-2 seropositive at baseline, limiting conclusions about previously exposed vaccinees. Vaccine-associated CD4 TCRs spanned the whole spike protein, with dominant responses in regions 160-218 and 743-854. In the small 56-69-year group, the increase in depth fell short of significance, most likely because of low power. Reportedly, close to half of the unique spike-specific TCRs recognized epitopes lying outside the regions that are mutated in the B.1.351 and B.1.1.7 variants. Participants were mostly white British and included more females than males, and it was suggested by the authors that clonal diversity may have been underestimated. Because no samples from the day 14 peak response were available, repertoires could be characterized only after the peak T cell response. After two AZD1222 doses, spike-specific TCR breadth and depth were significantly higher than at day 0 and than in MenACWY recipients.

The receptor was derived from an adult who received the AZD1222 COVID-19 vaccine. The V and J segments used are TRBV24-1 and TRBJ2-3, with the D gene too uncertain to name. Sequencing was performed on peripheral blood, taken 28 days after the second AZD1222 dose. Here the CDR3 is given as CATSDPHGPADRATDTQYF. The sequence in DNA is TGTGCCACCAGTGACCCCCATGGCCCCGCAGATCGAGCCACAGATACGCAGTATTTT.